This record covers a single T cell receptor beta chain. Its antigen is still unknown. This sample was included in a study of T cells in Graves' hyperthyroidism and ophthalmopathy. This CDR3 has 14 amino acids. V was pared by 7 bases and J by 6 bases, with 15 bases between. Per germline, CDR1 LNHDA and CDR2 SQIVND (reference sequence). It was RNA transcripts that yielded the amplified TCR beta CDR3 regions. TCR CDR3 underwent first-round RT-PCR with the HTBI primer set. TCRdb itself ran the multiplex PCR reads through MiXCR, one entry per CDR3 protein. The sample includes more than 500,000 distinct CDR3 sequences, just over 45% of them seen just once. Findings of the study overall: Most clonotypes that expanded in the thyroid above 0.001 also showed up in blood.

V and J are TRBV19 and TRBJ2-2, with D perhaps being TRBD1 or TRBD2 (6 bases each). The clonotype originates from an adult woman with Graves' disease, either hyperthyroidism or ophthalmopathy (not recorded which). The sample was peripheral blood or thyroid tissue (not recorded which). As DNA, the CDR3 is TGTGCCAGTATTGGGGGGCGCAGCGCCGGGGAGCTGTTTTTT. Translation: CASIGGRSAGELFF.